Listed below are T cell receptor beta chains from one sample, sequenced in a study of cytomegalovirus exposure and HLA in healthy donors. Assay used: immunoSEQ multiplex PCR; TCRdb lists only in-frame clones, some missing. Of 100,000 to 150,000 clones detected, 70% to 85% appear once; the ten largest clones hold under 3%. Sample: PBMCs. These receptors were collected from a boy younger than 10 in good health and CMV-seronegative. Both conserved end residues are part of each CDR3. The D gene is left open where the match is weak. Expanded clones get a size class; other rows say once, few or many, or leave the size out.

clone_size	v_call	d_call	j_call	cdr3_length	cdr3_aa	cdr3_nt
NA	TRBV7-6	TRBD2	TRBJ2-1	18	CASSSPGLAGHSYNEQFF	TGTGCCAGCAGCTCCCCGGGACTAGCGGGGCACTCCTACAATGAGCAGTTCTTC
NA	TRBV5-1	NA	TRBJ2-5	14	CASSLYSQQETQYF	TGCGCCAGCAGCTTGTACAGTCAACAAGAGACCCAGTACTTC
once	TRBV19	TRBD1	TRBJ1-1	14	CASSTLTGGTEAFF	TGTGCCAGTAGTACCCTGACAGGGGGCACTGAAGCTTTCTTT
NA	TRBV19	NA	TRBJ1-5	17	CASSTRWDIDSNQPQHF	TGTGCCAGTAGTACCCGGTGGGACATTGATAGCAATCAGCCCCAGCATTTT
few	TRBV6-4	NA	TRBJ2-2	15	CASSKGSGSPGELFF	TGTGCCAGCTCAAAAGGGAGCGGGTCCCCCGGGGAGCTGTTTTTT
NA	TRBV13	TRBD2	TRBJ2-3	16	CASSSGLAHGTDTQYF	TGTGCCAGCAGCTCCGGACTAGCCCATGGGACAGATACGCAGTATTTT
NA	TRBV4-2	NA	TRBJ2-6	16	CASSQDPGTGANVLTF	TGTGCCAGCAGCCAAGACCCAGGTACTGGGGCCAACGTCCTGACTTTC
NA	TRBV7-9	NA	TRBJ2-4	16	CASSLGGSRQKNIQYF	TGTGCCAGCAGCTTAGGTGGGTCGAGGCAGAAAAACATTCAGTACTTC
NA	TRBV7-9	NA	TRBJ2-3	14	CASSSMGGPDTQYF	TGTGCCAGCAGCTCCATGGGAGGCCCAGATACGCAGTATTTT
NA	TRBV6-5	NA	TRBJ1-1	15	CASSPHDPGDTEAFF	TGTGCCAGCAGCCCCCACGACCCAGGGGACACTGAAGCTTTCTTT
NA	TRBV6-4	TRBD1	TRBJ1-2	15	CASSEGQDRAGGYTF	TGTGCCAGCAGTGAGGGACAGGACAGGGCGGGTGGCTACACCTTC
NA	TRBV19	NA	TRBJ1-1	12	CASSTATAVAFF	TGTGCCAGTAGTACCGCGACAGCCGTAGCTTTCTTT
NA	TRBV25-1	NA	TRBJ1-3	14	CASANSLSGNTIYF	TGTGCCAGCGCAAATAGCCTGTCTGGAAACACCATATATTTT
NA	TRBV6-6	TRBD1	TRBJ2-3	16	CASSYPPGQGTDTQYF	TGTGCCAGCAGTTACCCCCCGGGACAGGGTACAGATACGCAGTATTTT
NA	TRBV7-2	TRBD1	TRBJ2-1	16	CASSSPGQGSYNEQFF	TGTGCCAGCAGCTCGCCGGGACAGGGGTCCTACAATGAGCAGTTCTTC
NA	TRBV5-8	TRBD1	TRBJ2-5	16	CASSLGNRGSQETQYF	TGTGCCAGCAGCTTGGGGAACAGGGGAAGCCAAGAGACCCAGTACTTC
NA	TRBV6-5	NA	TRBJ1-4	15	CASSYVGGSNEKLFF	TGTGCCAGCAGTTACGTCGGGGGTTCTAATGAAAAACTGTTTTTT
few	TRBV6-5	TRBD1	TRBJ2-1	14	CASSSGQGGNEQFF	TGTGCCAGCAGCTCGGGACAGGGGGGCAATGAGCAGTTCTTC
NA	TRBV5-8	NA	TRBJ2-3	15	CASSLGGHRSDTQYF	TGTGCCAGCAGCTTAGGCGGACATCGATCAGATACGCAGTATTTT
NA	TRBV5-4	NA	TRBJ2-3	13	CASSLQDTDTQYF	TGTGCCAGCAGCTTGCAGGACACAGATACGCAGTATTTT
NA	TRBV19	NA	TRBJ1-4	12	CASGQSNEKLFF	TGTGCCAGCGGACAGTCAAATGAAAAACTGTTTTTT
NA	TRBV29-1	NA	TRBJ2-7	12	CSVDGERDEQYF	TGCAGCGTTGACGGGGAAAGGGACGAGCAGTACTTC
NA	TRBV19	TRBD2	TRBJ2-5	16	CASSDPQRGVRETQYF	TGTGCCAGTAGCGACCCCCAGCGGGGGGTGCGGGAGACCCAGTACTTC
few	TRBV6-4	NA	TRBJ2-3	13	CASSDSGVDTQYF	TGTGCCAGCAGTGACTCCGGGGTAGATACGCAGTATTTT
NA	TRBV19	NA	TRBJ1-1	13	CASSIPGNTEAFF	TGTGCCAGTAGTATCCCAGGGAACACTGAAGCTTTCTTT
NA	TRBV7-8	TRBD2	TRBJ2-2	17	CASSSSPGLAVTGELFF	TGTGCCAGCAGCTCCTCACCGGGACTAGCGGTCACCGGGGAGCTGTTTTTT
NA	TRBV30	NA	TRBJ2-5	12	CAWALEDGTQYF	TGTGCCTGGGCCCTGGAGGACGGGACCCAGTACTTC
NA	TRBV5-4	TRBD2	TRBJ2-1	16	CASSARLAGTHNEQFF	TGTGCCAGCAGCGCAAGGCTAGCGGGGACCCACAATGAGCAGTTCTTC
NA	TRBV7-9	NA	TRBJ2-1	15	CASSSLTVIYNEQFF	TGTGCCAGCAGCTCTCTAACTGTGATCTACAATGAGCAGTTCTTC
NA	TRBV6-5	NA	TRBJ1-1	14	CASSPYSENTEAFF	TGTGCCAGCAGTCCCTACTCCGAGAACACTGAAGCTTTCTTT
NA	TRBV10-3	NA	TRBJ1-2	14	CAISESGGRGGYTF	TGTGCCATCAGTGAGTCGGGCGGGCGGGGTGGCTACACCTTC
NA	TRBV5-1	TRBD1	TRBJ2-1	16	CASSLQTGTTYNEQFF	TGCGCCAGCAGCTTACAGACAGGGACAACCTACAATGAGCAGTTCTTC
NA	TRBV10-3	NA	TRBJ2-1	15	CAISRTGGFVNEQFF	TGTGCCATCAGCCGGACTGGAGGTTTTGTCAATGAGCAGTTCTTC
NA	TRBV15	TRBD2	TRBJ2-3	14	CATSEREWGDTQYF	TGTGCCACCAGCGAGCGGGAGTGGGGAGATACGCAGTATTTT
NA	TRBV6-5	TRBD1	TRBJ2-1	11	CASSDGTVLFF	TGTGCCAGCAGCGACGGGACAGTCCTGTTCTTC
NA	TRBV7-2	NA	TRBJ2-5	16	CASSFYDTPAQGTQYF	TGTGCCAGCAGCTTCTATGACACTCCTGCTCAGGGGACCCAGTACTTC
NA	TRBV5-5	NA	TRBJ2-3	13	CASSSNILGVQYF	TGTGCCAGCAGCTCCAATATCCTAGGCGTACAGTATTTT
NA	TRBV30	TRBD2	TRBJ2-1	17	CAWSGASGAGGSNEQFF	TGTGCCTGGAGCGGTGCCTCCGGAGCGGGAGGGAGTAATGAGCAGTTCTTC
NA	TRBV4-1	TRBD1	TRBJ1-5	17	CASSQPASKGAGQPQHF	TGCGCCAGCAGCCAACCTGCTTCTAAGGGGGCAGGTCAGCCCCAGCATTTT
NA	TRBV5-6	NA	TRBJ1-2	15	CASSLAAAADYGYTF	TGTGCCAGCAGCTTGGCGGCGGCCGCTGACTATGGCTACACCTTC
NA	TRBV7-3	NA	TRBJ1-3	13	CASSLTRGNTIYF	TGTGCCAGCAGCTTAACGCGAGGAAACACCATATATTTT
NA	TRBV30	TRBD2	TRBJ2-5	14	CAWSGGGIHETQYF	TGTGCCTGGAGTGGGGGGGGTATCCACGAGACCCAGTACTTC
NA	TRBV5-1	NA	TRBJ2-2	15	CASSLVAGDTGELFF	TGCGCCAGCAGCTTGGTGGCAGGGGACACCGGGGAGCTGTTTTTT
NA	TRBV29-1	TRBD2	TRBJ2-1	14	CSGLERESYNEQFF	TGCAGCGGCCTGGAGCGGGAGTCATACAATGAGCAGTTCTTC
NA	TRBV6-1	NA	TRBJ1-2	12	CASRGTGYGYTF	TGTGCCAGCAGGGGCACAGGGTATGGCTACACCTTC
once	TRBV5-4	NA	TRBJ2-1	14	CASSPRGGTNEQFF	TGTGCCAGCAGCCCAAGGGGTGGGACTAATGAGCAGTTCTTC
few	TRBV4-3	NA	TRBJ2-7	14	CASSQDAGQDEQYF	TGCGCCAGCAGCCAAGATGCAGGCCAGGACGAGCAGTACTTC
NA	TRBV9	TRBD2	TRBJ2-5	16	CASSPGSSGRGETQYF	TGTGCCAGCAGCCCTGGGAGTAGCGGGAGAGGCGAGACCCAGTACTTC
once	TRBV7-9	TRBD1	TRBJ2-3	16	CASSLAEQGITDTQYF	TGTGCCAGCAGCTTAGCAGAACAGGGGATCACAGATACGCAGTATTTT
NA	TRBV2	NA	TRBJ1-5	13	CASRTVANQPQHF	TGTGCCAGCAGGACAGTAGCAAATCAGCCCCAGCATTTT
NA	TRBV19	NA	TRBJ1-4	14	CASSIEQAGEKLFF	TGTGCCAGTAGTATAGAACAGGCCGGGGAAAAACTGTTTTTT
NA	TRBV9	NA	TRBJ1-2	14	CAGGDSLSGDGYTF	TGTGCCGGAGGGGATTCTTTATCGGGGGATGGCTACACCTTC
NA	TRBV29-1	NA	TRBJ1-2	14	CSGGGGSGNYGYTF	TGCAGCGGCGGCGGGGGAAGCGGCAACTATGGCTACACCTTC